The 6 T cell receptor beta chains presented below share a single source sample, sequenced in a study of Graves' ophthalmopathy and Graves' hyperthyroidism. The study amplified TCR beta CDR3 regions using RNA transcripts. Amplification began with first-round RT-PCR using HTBI primers, then second-round multiplex PCR was performed. TCRdb fed the multiplex PCR reads into MiXCR, producing one record per CDR3 protein. The sample records under 250,000 distinct CDR3 sequences, over 25% being singletons. Sequenced material: peripheral blood. These receptors were collected from a man aged 45-65 years with Graves' ophthalmopathy.

The sample holds many counts of this clonotype. CDR3 in amino acids: CASQVGGPYTGELFF. The CDR3 nucleotides are TGTGCCAGTCAGGTGGGCGGGCCGTACACCGGGGAGCTGTTTTTT. The chain joins TRBV19 to TRBJ2-2; D may be TRBD2 (5 bases). Trimming cost V 8 bases and J 3 bases, with 16 bases left between them. The CDR3 covers 15 residues. Germline V gives CDR1 LNHDA, CDR2 SQIVND (reference sequence).

The chain has TRBV2 and TRBJ2-5, with D maybe TRBD2 (5 bases). Germline loops: CDR1 SNHLY, CDR2 FYNNEI. Trimming shortened V by 11 bases and J by 2 bases, and 12 bases separated the two germline ends. The CDR3 length is 12 residues. The CDR3 is CALRSGQETQYF. CDR3 DNA: TGTGCCCTCAGATCGGGGCAAGAGACCCAGTACTTC. Drawing the rest from reference TRBV2 and TRBJ2-5, the complete variable domain is EPEVTQTPSHQVTQMGQEVILRCVPISNHLYFYWYRQILGQKVEFLVSFYNNEISEKSEIFDDQFSVERPDGSNFTLKIRSTKLEDSAMYFCALRSGQETQYFGPGTRLLVL.

This clonotype was recorded many times. This rearrangement joins TRBV24-1 to TRBJ2-7, with 10 nucleotides matching TRBD1. CDR1 KGHDR and CDR2 SFDVKD come from the germline V gene. The J segment lost 0 bases and the V segment lost 4 bases, leaving 5 bases of the junction unmatched. CDR3 length equals 16 residues. The CDR3 is CATSDTGQGTSYEQYF. The CDR3 DNA sequence: TGTGCCACCAGTGACACGGGACAGGGGACCTCCTACGAGCAGTACTTC.

This clonotype showed up many times. V gene TRBV6-2 or TRBV6-3 combines with J gene TRBJ2-7; D call uncertain. This CDR3 contains 14 residues. The V gene lost 2 bases and the J gene lost 0 bases, with 8 bases spanning the gap. Germline loops: CDR1 MNHEY, CDR2 SVGEGT. CDR3 region: CASSYRTSSYEQYF. The CDR3, as DNA: TGTGCCAGCAGTTACAGGACCAGCTCCTACGAGCAGTACTTC.

This clonotype was counted at least ten times. The CDR3 DNA reads as TGCGCCAGCAGCCAAGAGTTACGGAACAGAGAAGCTTTCTTT. Residues: CASSQELRNREAFF. The gene calls are TRBV4-1 and TRBJ1-1, with no clear D. This CDR3 spans 14 amino acids. In germline, CDR1 is MGHRA, CDR2 YSYEKL. Trimming stripped 0 bases from V and 8 bases from J, with 13 bases between.

This clonotype has ten or more counts. The V call is TRBV28, the J call TRBJ2-5; 12 bases fit TRBD2. This CDR3 has 19 residues. Losses at the gene ends were 5 bases for V and 2 bases for J; bases not matched to a gene: 15. Germline values: CDR1 MDHEN, CDR2 SYDVKM. The CDR3 protein is CASSDDPKSGTSGQETQYF. For the CDR3, the DNA is TGTGCCAGCAGTGACGATCCGAAATCAGGGACTAGCGGGCAAGAGACCCAGTACTTC.